This T cell receptor beta chain was observed in a study of blood T cells in healthy people across ages. Germline values: CDR1 DFQATT, CDR2 SNEGSKA (reference sequence). CDR3 length equals 13 residues. This clonotype was detected a few times. The authors ran a second PCR of about 6 to 11 cycles using a sample-barcoded 5' primer and a J-beta primer mix. TCRdb ran MiXCR on the 5' RACE reads and lists one entry per CDR3 protein. The profile shows over 450,000 distinct CDR3 sequences, 20% to 30% of them singletons. In addition, the sample was reused for a study of T cells of mothers and their children. As reported in that work: Mother-child pairs who were related displayed a slightly higher overlap than unrelated pairs, a difference that was non-significant.

Sequenced sample: blood. This TCR was sampled from a boy aged 10-17 years in good health. The V gene is TRBV20-1, the J gene TRBJ2-5; D not resolved. With the DNA end fitting TRBJ2-1 better, the J assignment may be wrong. CDR3 amino acids: CSATSWSKDEQFF. The CDR3 DNA reads TGCAGTGCCACCTCTTGGAGCAAGGATGAGCAGTTCTTC.